A single sample gave rise to the 12 T cell receptor beta chains below, sequenced in a study of cytomegalovirus exposure and HLA in healthy donors. The PCR made use of 60 Vbeta and 13 Jbeta primers. Sequencing was performed with immunoSEQ multiplex PCR; in TCRdb, only in-frame clones are kept and a portion is missing. The sample holds 65,000 to 90,000 clones, roughly 75% seen once. Material for sequencing was PBMCs. These TCRs come from a man aged 55 to 70 in good health and CMV-seronegative.

The chain couples TRBV21-1 to TRBJ2-5; the table's D call, TRBD1, has no DNA check behind it. TRBV21-1 is listed as a pseudogene. The CDR3 covers 21 residues. CDR3 nucleotides: TGTGCCAGCAGCAAAGCTCGGCCTCTGGGGGGACAGGCTAACATACAAGAGACCCAGTACTTC. Translated: CASSKARPLGGQANIQETQYF.

This clone appeared a few times. The chain has TRBV7-3 and TRBJ2-3, with D possibly matching TRBD2 (5 bases). The CDR3 covers 14 residues. Germline CDR1 is SGHTA and CDR2 is FQGTGA. V lost 3 bases and J lost 1, with 8 bases in between. CDR3 in amino acids: CASSLGGRTDTQYF. The DNA of the CDR3 is TGTGCCAGCAGCTTGGGCGGGCGCACAGATACGCAGTATTTT. The variable domain in full, completed from reference TRBV7-3 and TRBJ2-3, reads GAGVSQTPSNKVTEKGKYVELRCDPISGHTALYWYRQSLGQGPEFLIYFQGTGAADDSGLPNDRFFAVRPEGSVSTLKIQRTERGDSAVYLCASSLGGRTDTQYFGPGTRLTVL.

This clone occurred a few times. The chain is built from TRBV5-1 and TRBJ2-3; 8 positions match TRBD2. The length of the CDR3 is 16 residues. CDR1 is SGHRS, CDR2 YFSETQ, per germline. The junction had 8 bases not matched to a gene; V was cut back by 4 bases and J by 1 base. The CDR3 bases are TGCGCCAGCAGCGCGGAGGCTAGCGGGCGCACAGATACGCAGTATTTT. Its protein product is CASSAEASGRTDTQYF.

The chain recombines TRBV5-1 with TRBJ2-1, with TRBD1 matching 11 bases. V dropped 1 base and J dropped 8; count of bases not matched to a gene: 20. CDR3 size: 20 residues. CDR1 is SGHRS and CDR2 is YFSETQ in the germline V gene. The CDR3 loop is CASSLFPTRTGGATQDEQFF. CDR3 sequence (DNA): TGCGCCAGCAGCTTGTTCCCGACTCGGACAGGGGGCGCGACCCAGGATGAGCAGTTCTTC.

The chain links TRBV4-1 to TRBJ2-7; TRBD2 agrees at 10 bases. The CDR3 length is 16 residues. Germline CDR1 MGHRA, CDR2 YSYEKL. Trimming took 2 bases from V and 3 from J; bases not matched to a gene: 7. The CDR3 here is CASSQNLAGAGYEQYF. The CDR3 bases are TGCGCCAGCAGCCAAAACCTAGCGGGGGCGGGCTACGAGCAGTACTTC.

The chain links TRBV27 to TRBJ1-6; 9 nucleotides line up with TRBD1. The CDR3 has 15 amino acids. The V and J ends lost 3 bases and 11 bases, in that order; junction bases with no gene match: 8. CDR1 is MNHEY, CDR2 SMNVEV, per germline (reference sequence). The CDR3 here is CASSFDLTGGTPLHF. CDR3 DNA: TGTGCCAGCAGTTTCGATTTGACAGGGGGGACACCCCTCCACTTT.

This clone has just one count. The V and J genes are TRBV29-1 and TRBJ2-2, with a tentative D call TRBD2 (5 bases). From germline, CDR1 is SQVTM and CDR2 ANQGSEA. Trimming took 5 bases from V and 1 from J, leaving 14 bases between them. The CDR3 runs to 15 residues. CDR3 sequence (DNA): TGCAGCGTTTCGGGGTACCCGAGGAACACCGGGGAGCTGTTTTTT. The encoded protein is CSVSGYPRNTGELFF.

J is TRBJ1-6 and V is TRBV5-6; D remains ambiguous. V shed 2 bases and J shed 4 bases, with 16 bases lying between them. Germline V gene sequence: CDR1 SGHDT, CDR2 YYEEEE. This CDR3 has 17 residues. CDR3 DNA sequence: TGTGCCAGCAGCTTTGACGGAGATGGGTGGTATAATTCACCCCTCCACTTT. Its translation: CASSFDGDGWYNSPLHF.

About this clone: The junction shows a germline mismatch at one end, possibly a read error. This chain uses TRBV4-1 with TRBJ2-3; no reliable D call. CDR1 MGHRA and CDR2 YSYEKL come from the germline V gene. This CDR3 has 15 residues. CDR3 sequence: CASSQAVRSTDTQYF. CDR3 coding DNA: TGCGCCAGCAGTCAAGCAGTTCGAAGCACAGATACGCAGTATTTT.

The chain joins TRBV23-1 to TRBJ2-2; D might be TRBD2 (6 bases). TRBV23-1 is identified as an open reading frame with a role that is uncertain. V gave up 8 bases and J gave up 4 bases, with 14 bases separating them. This CDR3 region has 14 residues. In DNA, the CDR3 is TGCGCCAGCTCCAAAGGGGACTCCACCGGGGAGCTGTTTTTT. This encodes CASSKGDSTGELFF.

This clone was detected a few times. V gene TRBV28 combines with J gene TRBJ1-1; TRBD1 is a possible D gene (5 bases). Germline V lookup: CDR1 MDHEN, CDR2 SYDVKM. CDR3 length: 17 amino acids. Trimming took 3 bases from V and 2 from J, leaving 19 bases between them. CDR3 sequence: CASSFVSGGATNTEAFF. The CDR3, as DNA: TGTGCCAGCAGTTTTGTGTCCGGCGGGGCCACTAACACTGAAGCTTTCTTT.

In this sample, this clone turned up a few times. The chain combines TRBV4-1 with TRBJ2-7, with 9 bases identical to TRBD1. CDR1 is MGHRA and CDR2 is YSYEKL in the germline V gene. The CDR3 extends over 14 amino acids. Unmatched junction bases numbered 1, after V lost 2 bases and J lost 2 bases. The CDR3 DNA follows: TGCGCCAGCAGCCAAAGACAGGGGGCCTACGAGCAGTACTTC. As protein: CASSQRQGAYEQYF.